The present entry profiles one T cell receptor beta chain with its context. As yet, its antigen is unknown. This specimen comes from a study of identical twins. Study-wide results and caveats: The same donors were not followed; conclusions instead depended on cross-sectional statistical analysis. Cord blood's abundant beta clonotypes had fewer insertions, unlike memory repertoires.

Template switching added a universal primer site, and cDNA bore unique molecular identifiers. TCRdb used MiXCR to reprocess the 5' RACE reads, holding one entry per CDR3 protein. Of around 250,000 distinct CDR3 sequences in the sample, 5.5% to 7% were seen once. The same specimen was also included in a second study, on yellow fever vaccine responses in identical twins. That source adds: Twins' T cell vaccine responses reportedly looked partly convergent, partly personalized.

The TCR sequence derives from a woman between 18 and 30 years old in good health. The sample taken for sequencing was memory (CD45RO+) T cells sorted from blood.

CDR3: CSARAGKEQYF. In DNA, the CDR3 is TGCAGTGCTAGAGCCGGAAAGGAGCAGTACTTC. The chain is built from TRBV20-1 and TRBJ2-7, with D unclear. The germline V gene has CDR1 DFQATT and CDR2 SNEGSKA (reference sequence). The CDR3 is 11 amino acids. V lost 1 base to trimming and J lost 7 bases, with 8 bases between them.